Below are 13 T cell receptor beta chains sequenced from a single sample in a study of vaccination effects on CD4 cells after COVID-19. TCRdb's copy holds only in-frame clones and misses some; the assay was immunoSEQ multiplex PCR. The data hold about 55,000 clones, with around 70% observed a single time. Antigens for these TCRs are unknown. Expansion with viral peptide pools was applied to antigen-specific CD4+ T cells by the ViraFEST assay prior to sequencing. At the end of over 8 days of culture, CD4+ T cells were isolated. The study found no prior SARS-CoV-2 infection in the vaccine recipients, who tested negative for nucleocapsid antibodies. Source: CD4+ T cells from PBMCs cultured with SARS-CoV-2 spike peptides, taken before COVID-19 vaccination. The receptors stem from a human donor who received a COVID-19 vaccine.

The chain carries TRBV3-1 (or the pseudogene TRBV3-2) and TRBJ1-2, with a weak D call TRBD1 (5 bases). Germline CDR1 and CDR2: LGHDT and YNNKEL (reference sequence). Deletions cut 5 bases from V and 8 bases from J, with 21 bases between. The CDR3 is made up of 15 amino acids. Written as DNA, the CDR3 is TGTGCCAGCAGCTCTACCGGGACCACCGCCCTCGGCTACACCTTC. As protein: CASSSTGTTALGYTF.

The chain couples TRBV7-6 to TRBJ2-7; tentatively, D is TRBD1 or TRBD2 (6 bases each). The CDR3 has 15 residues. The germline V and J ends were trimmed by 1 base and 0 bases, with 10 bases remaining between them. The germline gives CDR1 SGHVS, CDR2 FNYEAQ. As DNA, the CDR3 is TGTGCCAGCAGCTTAGGGGGGGCCGGCTCCTACGAGCAGTACTTC. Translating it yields CASSLGGAGSYEQYF.

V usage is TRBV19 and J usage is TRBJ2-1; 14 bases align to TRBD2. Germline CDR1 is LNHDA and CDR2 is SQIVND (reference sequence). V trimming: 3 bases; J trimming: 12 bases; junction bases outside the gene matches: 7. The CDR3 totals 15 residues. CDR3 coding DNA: TGTGCCAGTAGTATTTCCCAGGGACTAGCGGGAGTGCAGTTCTTC. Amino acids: CASSISQGLAGVQFF.

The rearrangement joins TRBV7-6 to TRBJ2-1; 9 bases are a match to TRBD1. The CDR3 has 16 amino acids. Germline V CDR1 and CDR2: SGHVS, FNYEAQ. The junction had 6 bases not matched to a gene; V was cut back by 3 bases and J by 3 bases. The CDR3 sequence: CASSLSSGQGYNEQFF. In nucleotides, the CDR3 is TGTGCCAGCAGCTTGAGTTCGGGACAGGGCTACAATGAGCAGTTCTTC. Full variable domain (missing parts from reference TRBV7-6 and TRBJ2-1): GAGVSQSPRYKVTKRGQDVALRCDPISGHVSLYWYRQALGQGPEFLTYFNYEAQQDKSGLPNDRFSAERPEGSISTLTIQRTEQRDSAMYRCASSLSSGQGYNEQFFGPGTRLTVL.

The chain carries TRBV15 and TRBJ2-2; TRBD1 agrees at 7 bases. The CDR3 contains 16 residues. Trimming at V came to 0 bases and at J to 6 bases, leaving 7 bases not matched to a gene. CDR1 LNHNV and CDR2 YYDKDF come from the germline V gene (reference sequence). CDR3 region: CATSRDLAGGAGELFF. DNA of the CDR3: TGTGCCACCAGCAGAGACCTCGCAGGGGGTGCCGGGGAGCTGTTTTTT.

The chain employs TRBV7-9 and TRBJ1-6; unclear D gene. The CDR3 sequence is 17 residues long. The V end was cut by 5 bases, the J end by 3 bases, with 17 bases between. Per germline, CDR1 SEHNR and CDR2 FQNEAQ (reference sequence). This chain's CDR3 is CASSLGGRHRYNSPLHF. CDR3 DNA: TGTGCCAGCAGCCTCGGAGGAAGACACCGCTATAATTCACCCCTCCACTTT.

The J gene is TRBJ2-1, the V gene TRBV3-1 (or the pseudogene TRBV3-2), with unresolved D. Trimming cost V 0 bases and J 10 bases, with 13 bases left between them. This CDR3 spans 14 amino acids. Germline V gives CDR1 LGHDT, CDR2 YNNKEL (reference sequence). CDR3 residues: CASSQDTLDGEQFF. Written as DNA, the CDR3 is TGTGCCAGCAGCCAAGATACCCTTGACGGAGAGCAGTTCTTC.

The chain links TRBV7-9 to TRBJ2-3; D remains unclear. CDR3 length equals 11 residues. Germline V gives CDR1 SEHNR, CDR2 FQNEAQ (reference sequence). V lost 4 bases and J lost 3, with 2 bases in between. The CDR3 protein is CASSSTDTQYF. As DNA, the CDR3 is TGTGCCAGCAGCTCGACAGATACGCAGTATTTT.

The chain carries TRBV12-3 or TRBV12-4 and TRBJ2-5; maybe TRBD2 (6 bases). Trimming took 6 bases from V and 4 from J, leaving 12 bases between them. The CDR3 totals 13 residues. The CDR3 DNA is TGTGCCAGCAGCAGCGGGCAAGGAGAGACCCAGTACTTC. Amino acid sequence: CASSSGQGETQYF.

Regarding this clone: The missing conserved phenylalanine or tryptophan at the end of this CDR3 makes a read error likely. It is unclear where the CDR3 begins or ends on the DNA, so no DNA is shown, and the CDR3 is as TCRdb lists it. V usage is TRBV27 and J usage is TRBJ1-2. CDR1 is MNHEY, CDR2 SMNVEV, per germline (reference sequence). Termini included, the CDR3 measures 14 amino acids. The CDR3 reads CAGPRNTGDGVHSS.

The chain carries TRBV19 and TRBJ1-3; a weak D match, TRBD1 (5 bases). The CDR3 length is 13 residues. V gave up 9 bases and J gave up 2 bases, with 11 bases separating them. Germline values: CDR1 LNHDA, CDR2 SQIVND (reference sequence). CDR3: CARIRAAGNTIYF. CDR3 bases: TGTGCCAGGATCAGGGCGGCTGGAAACACCATATATTTT.

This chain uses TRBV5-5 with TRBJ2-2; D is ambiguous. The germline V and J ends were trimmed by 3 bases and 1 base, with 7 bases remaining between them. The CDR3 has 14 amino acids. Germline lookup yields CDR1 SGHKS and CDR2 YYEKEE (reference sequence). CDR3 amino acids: CASSSFRNTGELFF. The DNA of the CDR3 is TGTGCCAGCAGCTCCTTCAGGAACACCGGGGAGCTGTTTTTT.

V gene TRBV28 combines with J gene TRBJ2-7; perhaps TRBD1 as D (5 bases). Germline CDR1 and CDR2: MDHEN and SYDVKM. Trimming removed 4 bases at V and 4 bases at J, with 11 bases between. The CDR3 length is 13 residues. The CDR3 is CASSSYKGYEQYF. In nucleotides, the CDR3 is TGTGCCAGCAGTTCTTACAAGGGGTACGAGCAGTACTTC.